The sequence of this T cell receptor beta chain was determined in a study of cytomegalovirus exposure and HLA in healthy donors. Study summary: The early release's HLA-typed donors yielded 78 million or so unique TCRs.

PCR involved 60 Vbeta and 13 Jbeta primers. Clones were sequenced by immunoSEQ multiplex PCR, and TCRdb holds only the in-frame ones, with some missing. The sample has a few hundred thousand clones, about 70% seen once; the top ten hold approximately 1.7%. In this sample, this clone turned up once. Antigen specificity is unknown. General study results and limits: It was assumed in the presence/absence analyses that sequencing depth was roughly uniform across donors. Later analysis identified 16,000 or so TCR beta sequences associated with HLA alleles, using a false discovery rate threshold of 0.05. It was 160 or so TCR beta chains that were listed as cytomegalovirus-associated.

CDR1 and CDR2 from the germline V gene are KGHSH and LQKENI. The CDR3 sequence is 16 residues long. With 3 bases clipped from V and 0 bases from J, the junction kept 7 bases outside the gene matches. Sequencing was performed on PBMCs. This receptor was taken from a woman in her 30s in good health and CMV-seronegative. V gene TRBV18 combines with J gene TRBJ2-7; TRBD2 agrees at 8 bases. The CDR3 DNA is TGTGCCAGCTCACCCGCGGGGGGCCTCCCCTCCTACGAGCAGTACTTC. It codes for CASSPAGGLPSYEQYF.